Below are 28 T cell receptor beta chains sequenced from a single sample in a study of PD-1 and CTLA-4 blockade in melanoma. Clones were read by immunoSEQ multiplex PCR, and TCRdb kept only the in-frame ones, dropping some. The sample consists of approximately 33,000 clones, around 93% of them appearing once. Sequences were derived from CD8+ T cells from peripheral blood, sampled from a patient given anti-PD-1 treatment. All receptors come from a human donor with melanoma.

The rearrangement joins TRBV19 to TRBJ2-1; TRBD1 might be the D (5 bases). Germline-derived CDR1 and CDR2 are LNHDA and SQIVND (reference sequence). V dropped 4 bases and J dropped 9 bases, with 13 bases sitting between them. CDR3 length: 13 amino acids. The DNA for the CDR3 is TGTGCCAGTAGTACTCAGGGTAGTGGTGAGCAGTTCTTC. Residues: CASSTQGSGEQFF.

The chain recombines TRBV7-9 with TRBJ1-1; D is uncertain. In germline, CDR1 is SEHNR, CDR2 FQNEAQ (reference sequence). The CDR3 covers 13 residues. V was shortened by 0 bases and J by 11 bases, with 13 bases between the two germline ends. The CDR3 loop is CASSLAPGSAAFF. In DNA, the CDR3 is TGTGCCAGCAGCTTAGCCCCGGGGTCCGCGGCTTTCTTT.

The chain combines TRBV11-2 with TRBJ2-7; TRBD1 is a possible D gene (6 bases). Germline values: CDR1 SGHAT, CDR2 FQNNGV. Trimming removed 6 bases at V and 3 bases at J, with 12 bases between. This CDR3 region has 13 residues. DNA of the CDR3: TGTGCCAGCAGATCGACAGGTGTCTACGAGCAGTACTTC. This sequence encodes CASRSTGVYEQYF.

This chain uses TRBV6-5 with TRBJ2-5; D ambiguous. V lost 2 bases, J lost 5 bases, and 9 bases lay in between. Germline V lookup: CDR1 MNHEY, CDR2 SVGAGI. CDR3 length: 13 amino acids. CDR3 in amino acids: CASSYKVRETQYF. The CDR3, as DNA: TGTGCCAGCAGTTACAAGGTTAGGGAGACCCAGTACTTC.

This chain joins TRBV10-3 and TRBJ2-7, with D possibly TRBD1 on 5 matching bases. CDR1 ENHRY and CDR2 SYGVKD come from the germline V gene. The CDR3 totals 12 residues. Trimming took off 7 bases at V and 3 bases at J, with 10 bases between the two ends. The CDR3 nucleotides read TGTGCCATCACAGACAGTAACTACGAGCAGTACTTC. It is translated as CAITDSNYEQYF.

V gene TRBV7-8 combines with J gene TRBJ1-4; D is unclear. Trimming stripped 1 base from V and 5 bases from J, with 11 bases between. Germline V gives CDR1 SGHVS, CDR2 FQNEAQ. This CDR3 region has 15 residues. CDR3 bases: TGTGCCAGCAGCTTAGACCGGCCGACGAATGAAAAACTGTTTTTT. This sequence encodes CASSLDRPTNEKLFF.

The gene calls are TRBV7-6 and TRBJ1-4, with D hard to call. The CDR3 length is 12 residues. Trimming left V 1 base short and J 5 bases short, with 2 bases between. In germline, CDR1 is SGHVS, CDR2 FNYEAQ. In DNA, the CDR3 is TGTGCCAGCAGCTTAGGCAATGAAAAACTGTTTTTT. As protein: CASSLGNEKLFF.

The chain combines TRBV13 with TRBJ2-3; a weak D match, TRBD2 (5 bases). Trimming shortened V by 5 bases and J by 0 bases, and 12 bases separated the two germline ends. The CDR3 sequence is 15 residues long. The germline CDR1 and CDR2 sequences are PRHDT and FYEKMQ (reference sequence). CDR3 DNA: TGTGCCAGCAGCCCCCGGGATTCTAGCACAGATACGCAGTATTTT. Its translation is CASSPRDSSTDTQYF.

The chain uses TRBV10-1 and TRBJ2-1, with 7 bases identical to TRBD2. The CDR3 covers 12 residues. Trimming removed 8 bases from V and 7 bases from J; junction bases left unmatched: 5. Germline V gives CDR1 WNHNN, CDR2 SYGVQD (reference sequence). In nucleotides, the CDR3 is TGCGCCAGCGGTAACGGGAGGAATGAGCAGTTCTTC. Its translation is CASGNGRNEQFF.

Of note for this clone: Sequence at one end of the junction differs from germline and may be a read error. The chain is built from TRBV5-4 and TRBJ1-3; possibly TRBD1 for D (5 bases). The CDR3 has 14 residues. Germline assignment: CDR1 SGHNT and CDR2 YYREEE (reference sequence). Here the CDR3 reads CASSLEAGLNTIYF. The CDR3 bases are TGTGCCAGCAGTTTGGAGGCAGGGTTGAACACCATATATTTT.

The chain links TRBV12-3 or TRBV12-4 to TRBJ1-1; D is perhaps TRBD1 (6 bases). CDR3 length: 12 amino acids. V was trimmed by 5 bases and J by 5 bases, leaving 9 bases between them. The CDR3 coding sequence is TGTGCCAGCAGTCCGACAGGAACTGAAGCTTTCTTT. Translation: CASSPTGTEAFF.

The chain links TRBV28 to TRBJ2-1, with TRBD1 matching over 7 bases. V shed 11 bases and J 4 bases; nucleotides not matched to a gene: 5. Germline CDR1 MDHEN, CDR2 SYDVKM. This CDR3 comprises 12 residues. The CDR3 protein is CAEGQNYNEQFF. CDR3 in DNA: TGTGCCGAGGGACAGAATTACAATGAGCAGTTCTTC.

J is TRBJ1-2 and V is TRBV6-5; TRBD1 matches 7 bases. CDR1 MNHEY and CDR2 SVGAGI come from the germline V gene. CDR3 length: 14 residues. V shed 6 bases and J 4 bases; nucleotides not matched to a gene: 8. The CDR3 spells CASRKGQKTYGYTF. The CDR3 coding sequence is TGTGCCAGCAGGAAGGGACAGAAGACCTATGGCTACACCTTC.

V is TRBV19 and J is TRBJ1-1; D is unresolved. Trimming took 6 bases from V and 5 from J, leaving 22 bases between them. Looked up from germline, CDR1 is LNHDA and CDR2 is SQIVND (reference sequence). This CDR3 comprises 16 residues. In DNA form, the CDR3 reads TGTGCCAGTAGCATGGCCCGCGAATGGGGTAAGACTGAAGCTTTCTTT. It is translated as CASSMAREWGKTEAFF.

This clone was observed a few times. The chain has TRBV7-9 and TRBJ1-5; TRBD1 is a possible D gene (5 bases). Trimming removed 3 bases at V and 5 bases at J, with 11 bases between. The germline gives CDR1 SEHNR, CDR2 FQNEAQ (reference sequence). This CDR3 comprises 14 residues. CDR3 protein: CASSLAGVDQPQHF. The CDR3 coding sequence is TGTGCCAGCAGCTTGGCGGGGGTTGATCAGCCCCAGCATTTT.

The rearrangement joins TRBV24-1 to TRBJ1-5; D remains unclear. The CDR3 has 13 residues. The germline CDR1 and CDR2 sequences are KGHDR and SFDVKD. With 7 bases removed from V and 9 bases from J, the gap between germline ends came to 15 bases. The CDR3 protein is CATRRPDLGPQHF. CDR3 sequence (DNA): TGTGCCACCAGACGTCCCGATCTCGGGCCCCAGCATTTT.

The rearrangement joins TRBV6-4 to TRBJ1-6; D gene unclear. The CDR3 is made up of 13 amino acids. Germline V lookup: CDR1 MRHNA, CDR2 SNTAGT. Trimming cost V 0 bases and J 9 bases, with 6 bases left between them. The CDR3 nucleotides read TGTGCCAGCAGTGACTCTGGCTTTTCACCCCTCCACTTT. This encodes CASSDSGFSPLHF.

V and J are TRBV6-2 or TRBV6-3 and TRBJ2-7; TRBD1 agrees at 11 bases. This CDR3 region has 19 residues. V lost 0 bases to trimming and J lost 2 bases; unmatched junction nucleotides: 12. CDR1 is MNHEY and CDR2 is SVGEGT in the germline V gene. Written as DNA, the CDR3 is TGTGCCAGCAGTTACTCGCCTTCTGGACAGGGGGCATCGCCCTACGAGCAGTACTTC. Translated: CASSYSPSGQGASPYEQYF.

In DNA, the CDR3 is TGTGCCAGCTCACCCCTAGACAGGGGCAGTGAAAAACTGTTTTTT. Its translation: CASSPLDRGSEKLFF. The chain links TRBV18 to TRBJ1-4, with 8 nucleotides matching TRBD1. Trimming at V came to 3 bases and at J to 7 bases, leaving 7 bases not matched to a gene. The CDR3 extends over 15 amino acids. CDR1 is KGHSH, CDR2 LQKENI, per germline.

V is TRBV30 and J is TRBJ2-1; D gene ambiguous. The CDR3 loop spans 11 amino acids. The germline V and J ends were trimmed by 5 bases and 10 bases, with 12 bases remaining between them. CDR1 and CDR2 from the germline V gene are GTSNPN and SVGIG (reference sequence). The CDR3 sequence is CAWRTGREQFF. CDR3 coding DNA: TGTGCCTGGCGTACGGGTCGGGAGCAGTTCTTC.

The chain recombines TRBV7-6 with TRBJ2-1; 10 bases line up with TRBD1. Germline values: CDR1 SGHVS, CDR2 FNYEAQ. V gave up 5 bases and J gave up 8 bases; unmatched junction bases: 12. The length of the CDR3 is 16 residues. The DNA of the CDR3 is TGTGCCAGCAGCCTTATCGGACAGGGGGGTGGTTATGAGCAGTTCTTC. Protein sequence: CASSLIGQGGGYEQFF.

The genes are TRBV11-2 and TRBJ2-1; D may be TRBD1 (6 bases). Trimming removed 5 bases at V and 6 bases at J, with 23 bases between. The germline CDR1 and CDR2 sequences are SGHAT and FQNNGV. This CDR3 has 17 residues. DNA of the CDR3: TGTGCCAGCAGCGTAGGAGGACCCGTAGTCAGGGGCAATGAGCAGTTCTTC. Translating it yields CASSVGGPVVRGNEQFF.

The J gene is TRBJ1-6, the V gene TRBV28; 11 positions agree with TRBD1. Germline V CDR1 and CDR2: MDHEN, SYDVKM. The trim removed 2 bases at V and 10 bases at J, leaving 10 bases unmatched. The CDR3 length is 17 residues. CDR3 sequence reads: CASSLGPGQGAGSPLHF. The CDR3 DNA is TGTGCCAGCAGTTTAGGCCCCGGACAGGGGGCGGGGTCACCCCTCCACTTT.

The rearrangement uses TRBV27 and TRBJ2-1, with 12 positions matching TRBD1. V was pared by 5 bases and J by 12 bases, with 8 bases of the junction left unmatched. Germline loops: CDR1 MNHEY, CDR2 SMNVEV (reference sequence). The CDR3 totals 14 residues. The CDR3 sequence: CASSLGQGAIPQFF. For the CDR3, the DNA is TGTGCCAGCAGTCTGGGACAGGGGGCGATCCCGCAGTTCTTC.

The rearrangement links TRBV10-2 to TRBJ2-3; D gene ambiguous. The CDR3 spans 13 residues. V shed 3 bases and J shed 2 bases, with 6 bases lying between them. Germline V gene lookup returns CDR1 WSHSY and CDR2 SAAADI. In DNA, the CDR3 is TGCGCCAGCAGTGACGGTTACACAGATACGCAGTATTTT. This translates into CASSDGYTDTQYF.

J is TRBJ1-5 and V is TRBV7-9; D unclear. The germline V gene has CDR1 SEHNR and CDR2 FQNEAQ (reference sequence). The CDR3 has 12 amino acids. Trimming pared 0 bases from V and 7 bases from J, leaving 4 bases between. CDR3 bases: TGTGCCAGCAGCTTAGCGGGACAGCCCCAGCATTTT. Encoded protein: CASSLAGQPQHF.

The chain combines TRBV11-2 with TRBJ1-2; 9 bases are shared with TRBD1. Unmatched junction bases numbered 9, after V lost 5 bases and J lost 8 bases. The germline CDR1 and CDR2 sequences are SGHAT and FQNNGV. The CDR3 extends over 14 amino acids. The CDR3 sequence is CASSRFGQGLGYTF. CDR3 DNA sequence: TGTGCCAGCAGCCGCTTTGGACAGGGGTTGGGCTACACCTTC.

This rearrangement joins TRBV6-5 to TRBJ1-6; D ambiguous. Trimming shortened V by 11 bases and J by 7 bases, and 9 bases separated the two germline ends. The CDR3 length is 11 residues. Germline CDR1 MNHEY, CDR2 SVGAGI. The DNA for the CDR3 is TGTGCCGGCGGAGAAAATTCACCCCTCCACTTT. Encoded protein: CAGGENSPLHF.